The present T cell receptor beta chain was sequenced within a study of T cell repertoires in cytomegalovirus infection. Points on this clonotype: Its antigen is still unknown.

TCRdb passed the reads through MiXCR, listing each CDR3 protein once. This table holds 750,000 to 900,000 distinct CDR3 sequences, under 35% found once. V was pared by 0 bases and J by 6 bases, with 8 bases between. The CDR3 has 13 amino acids. The chain joins TRBV12-3 or TRBV12-4 to TRBJ1-1, with D possibly matching TRBD1 (6 bases). This clonotype originated in a human donor in good health (CMV status not recorded). Some clones in this sample may be carry-over from other donors' samples. Sequenced here: cultured CD8+ T cells from PBMCs, sampled from culture after CMV antigen stimulation. The CDR3 here is CASSLARGAEAFF. Here the CDR3 DNA reads TGTGCCAGCAGTTTAGCCAGGGGCGCTGAAGCTTTCTTT.